This record covers a single TCR beta chain. Germline CDR1 and CDR2: GTSNPN and SVGIG (reference sequence). The CDR3 consists of 14 residues. V was pared by 5 bases and J by 6 bases, with 9 bases of the junction left unmatched. Using immunoSEQ multiplex PCR, the repertoire was profiled, and TCRdb retains in-frame clones only, with some absent. Of 700,000 to 750,000 clones in the sample, approximately 83% were seen once. The data stem from a study of shared T cell receptors in the human thymus. This sample was also put to use in a study of human thymus T cells.

This receptor was obtained from a girl under three years old with a congenital heart defect. Sequencing was done on a sample of thymocytes. The chain couples TRBV30 to TRBJ2-2; 7 positions match TRBD2. The CDR3 protein is CAWGRQLASGELFF. The CDR3 DNA is TGTGCCTGGGGGCGTCAACTAGCGTCCGGGGAGCTGTTTTTT.